This passage covers 4 T cell receptor beta chains from one sample sequenced in a study of CD8+ T cells in alopecia areata. Treatment described: oral pan-JAK inhibitor, 5-10 mg twice daily. Reverse transcribed after extraction, RNA yielded cDNA as the sequencing template. The table came from immunoSEQ multiplex PCR; TCRdb's copy has only in-frame clones and leaves some out. The sample lists some 110,000 clones; roughly 58% were seen once. Sequences were derived from CD8+ T cells sorted from blood, sampled at week 4, from a patient treated with tofacitinib. The receptors were gathered from a human donor with alopecia areata.

This clone has a handful of counts. The J gene is TRBJ2-7, the V gene TRBV29-1; TRBD1 might be the D (5 bases). The CDR3 extends over 12 amino acids. Germline CDR1 and CDR2: SQVTM and ANQGSEA. Trimming shortened V by 6 bases and J by 4 bases, and 13 bases separated the two germline ends. CDR3 in DNA: TGCAGCGTCAGGACACCGGCTTACGAGCAGTACTTC. Translation: CSVRTPAYEQYF.

The genes are TRBV29-1 and TRBJ1-2, with 8 bases matching TRBD1. The V gene's germline CDR1 is SQVTM and CDR2 ANQGSEA. The CDR3 is made up of 17 amino acids. Germline trimming cut 0 bases from V and 3 bases from J; bases unmatched to any gene: 12. This CDR3 is CSVEEGEAGGIDYGYTF. The CDR3 nucleotides are TGCAGCGTTGAAGAAGGAGAGGCAGGGGGCATCGACTATGGCTACACCTTC.

The chain uses TRBV30 and TRBJ1-6; no clear D gene. Germline V CDR1 and CDR2: GTSNPN, SVGIG (reference sequence). The V gene lost 3 bases and the J gene lost 5 bases, with 8 bases spanning the gap. This CDR3 has 13 residues. This CDR3 is CAWRVGNNSPLHF. CDR3 in DNA: TGTGCCTGGAGAGTCGGAAATAATTCACCCCTCCACTTT. Combining the CDR3 with reference TRBV30 and TRBJ1-6 gives the whole variable domain SQTIHQWPATLVQPVGSPLSLECTVEGTSNPNLYWYRQAAGRGLQLLFYSVGIGQISSEVPQNLSASRPQDRQFILSSKKLLLSDSGFYLCAWRVGNNSPLHFGNGTRLTVT.

This chain uses TRBV30 with TRBJ1-1, with 7 bases that match TRBD1. CDR3 length: 13 residues. Germline values: CDR1 GTSNPN, CDR2 SVGIG (reference sequence). Trimming took 1 base from V and 4 from J; bases not matched to a gene: 3. The CDR3 sequence is CAWSEGAGTEAFF. In DNA, the CDR3 is TGTGCCTGGAGTGAGGGGGCCGGCACTGAAGCTTTCTTT.